The 13 T cell receptor beta chains below all came from one sample that was sequenced in a study of T cells in Graves' hyperthyroidism and ophthalmopathy. Regions amplified from RNA transcripts were the TCR beta CDR3 regions. First-round RT-PCR of the TCR CDR3 relied on the HTBI primer set. TCRdb analysed the multiplex PCR reads with MiXCR anew, one entry per CDR3 protein. The sample lists 450,000 to 700,000 distinct CDR3 sequences, approximately 44% occurring once. Sequences were obtained from peripheral blood or thyroid tissue (not recorded which). These receptors originate from an adult woman with Graves' disease, either hyperthyroidism or ophthalmopathy (not recorded which).

The chain carries TRBV28 and TRBJ1-4, with D unclear. The CDR3 length is 14 residues. Germline CDR1 reads MDHEN; CDR2 reads SYDVKM. V lost 5 bases to trimming and J lost 7 bases, with 14 bases between them. CDR3 in amino acids: CASSPGQAREKLFF. The CDR3 DNA follows: TGTGCCAGCAGTCCTGGGCAGGCCCGTGAAAAACTGTTTTTT. Looking up the rest from reference TRBV28 and TRBJ1-4 gives the full variable domain: DVKVTQSSRYLVKRTGEKVFLECVQDMDHENMFWYRQDPGLGLRLIYFSYDVKMKEKGDIPEGYSVSREKKERFSLILESASTNQTSMYLCASSPGQAREKLFFGSGTQLSVL.

The chain combines TRBV7-6 with TRBJ1-5; maybe TRBD1 (5 bases). The germline V gene encodes CDR1 SGHVS and CDR2 FNYEAQ. This CDR3 region has 13 residues. V was shortened by 0 bases and J by 9 bases, with 9 bases between the two germline ends. The CDR3 sequence is CASSLAAQGPQHF. The CDR3 nucleotides are TGTGCCAGCAGCTTAGCGGCGCAGGGGCCCCAGCATTTT.

This chain joins TRBV24-1 and TRBJ2-5; tentatively, D is TRBD1 or TRBD2 (6 bases each). V lost 1 base and J lost 11, with 22 bases in between. The CDR3 sequence is 16 residues long. Per the germline V gene, CDR1 is KGHDR and CDR2 is SFDVKD. The CDR3 nucleotides are TGTGCCACCAGTGATTTCGGGAGCTCCGGGGGCAATGAGCAGTACTTC. This encodes CATSDFGSSGGNEQYF.

This sequence joins TRBV2 and TRBJ1-1; 9 positions match TRBD1. The V gene end was trimmed by 6 bases and the J gene end by 5 bases; junction bases not matched to a gene: 10. Germline V gene sequence: CDR1 SNHLY, CDR2 FYNNEI. The CDR3 contains 15 residues. CDR3 sequence (DNA): TGTGCCAGCAGCGAGATGGGACAGGGAATTACTGAAGCTTTCTTT. Its translation: CASSEMGQGITEAFF.

This clonotype was recorded a few times. The genes are TRBV27 and TRBJ1-2, with D possibly TRBD1 on 5 matching bases. The V and J ends lost 0 bases and 8 bases respectively, with 10 bases between them. This CDR3 is 13 amino acids long. The germline CDR1 and CDR2 sequences are MNHEY and SMNVEV (reference sequence). CDR3 coding DNA: TGTGCCAGCAGTTTATCTATGGGGACGGGCTACACCTTC. Protein product: CASSLSMGTGYTF.

This clonotype was counted many times. The rearrangement uses TRBV7-2 and TRBJ2-2, with 7 bases lining up with TRBD2. With 3 bases clipped from V and 5 bases from J, the junction kept 6 bases outside the gene matches. This CDR3 comprises 15 residues. CDR1 is SGHTA and CDR2 is FQGNSA in the germline V gene. The CDR3 nucleotides read TGTGCCAGCAGCTTGGACTTGCGGGAGACCGGGGAGCTGTTTTTT. It translates to CASSLDLRETGELFF.

The table lists this clonotype with a few counts. The chain employs TRBV15 and TRBJ2-5; D is possibly TRBD1 (5 bases). The germline V gene has CDR1 LNHNV and CDR2 YYDKDF (reference sequence). This CDR3 has 15 residues. The V end was cut by 5 bases, the J end by 6 bases, with 19 bases between. CDR3 nucleotide sequence: TGTGCCACCAGCCCCCGGCGAGATCAGGGCCAGACCCAGTACTTC. This codes for CATSPRRDQGQTQYF.

This clonotype has ten or more counts. The rearrangement links TRBV5-1 to TRBJ2-7; D possibly corresponds to TRBD1 (6 bases). V was clipped by 1 base and J by 0 bases, with 17 bases between them. In germline, CDR1 is SGHRS, CDR2 YFSETQ. The CDR3 covers 17 residues. The CDR3 protein is CASSLFLGTPHSYEQYF. The CDR3 region has the DNA TGCGCCAGCAGCTTGTTCTTGGGGACACCTCACTCCTACGAGCAGTACTTC.

The chain has TRBV20-1 and TRBJ1-1, with no clear D. Trimming pared 0 bases from V and 3 bases from J, leaving 8 bases between. The CDR3 extends over 13 amino acids. Germline lookup yields CDR1 DFQATT and CDR2 SNEGSKA (reference sequence). The CDR3 DNA sequence: TGCAGTGCTAGAGACCCCCGGGACACTGAAGCTTTCTTT. Its protein product is CSARDPRDTEAFF.

This chain joins TRBV11-2 and TRBJ2-5, with 7 bases matching TRBD2. Germline CDR1 is SGHAT and CDR2 is FQNNGV. CDR3 length equals 14 residues. V shed 5 bases and J 4 bases; nucleotides not matched to a gene: 7. The CDR3 is CASSPQRGSETQYF. Here the CDR3 DNA reads TGTGCCAGCAGCCCTCAGCGGGGTTCAGAGACCCAGTACTTC. Full variable domain (remainder filled in from reference TRBV11-2 and TRBJ2-5): EAGVAQSPRYKIIEKRQSVAFWCNPISGHATLYWYQQILGQGPKLLIQFQNNGVVDDSQLPKDRFSAERLKGVDSTLKIQPAKLEDSAVYLCASSPQRGSETQYFGPGTRLLVL.

The table lists this clonotype with many counts. The chain joins TRBV2 to TRBJ1-5; 7 positions agree with TRBD1. Looked up from germline, CDR1 is SNHLY and CDR2 is FYNNEI. V dropped 7 bases and J dropped 0; count of bases not matched to a gene: 3. The CDR3 spans 14 residues. In nucleotides, the CDR3 is TGTGCCAGCAAACAGGGGTATAGCAATCAGCCCCAGCATTTT. Translation: CASKQGYSNQPQHF.

The rearrangement links TRBV7-2 to TRBJ1-6, with 7 bases aligning to TRBD1. Germline V gene data show CDR1 as SGHTA and CDR2 as FQGNSA. J lost 6 bases, V lost 2 bases, and 4 bases had no gene match. The CDR3 is 15 amino acids. In nucleotides, the CDR3 is TGTGCCAGCAGCTTACCTACAGGGGCTAATTCACCCCTCCACTTT. Amino acids: CASSLPTGANSPLHF.

This clonotype was counted at least ten times. The V and J genes are TRBV25-1 and TRBJ2-6; D unclear. Germline V gene lookup returns CDR1 MGHDK and CDR2 SYGVNS. V shed 6 bases and J shed 2 bases, with 8 bases lying between them. The CDR3 totals 14 residues. The CDR3 here is CASSRTTGANVLTF. The CDR3 DNA sequence: TGTGCCAGCAGCAGGACGACTGGGGCCAACGTCCTGACTTTC.